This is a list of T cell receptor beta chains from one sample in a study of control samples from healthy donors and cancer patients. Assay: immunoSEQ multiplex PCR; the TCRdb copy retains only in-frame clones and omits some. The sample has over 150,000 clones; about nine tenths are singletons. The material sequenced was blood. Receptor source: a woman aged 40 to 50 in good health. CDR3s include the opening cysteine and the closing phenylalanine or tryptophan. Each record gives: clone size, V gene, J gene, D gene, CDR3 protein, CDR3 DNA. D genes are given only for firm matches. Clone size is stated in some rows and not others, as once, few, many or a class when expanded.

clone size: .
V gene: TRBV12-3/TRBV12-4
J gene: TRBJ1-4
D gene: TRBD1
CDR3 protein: CASSFTGGKLFF
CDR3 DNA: TGTGCCAGCAGTTTTACAGGGGGAAAACTGTTTTTT

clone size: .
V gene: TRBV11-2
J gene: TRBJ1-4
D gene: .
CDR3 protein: CASSRAADFLGKLFF
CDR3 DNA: TGTGCCAGCAGCCGCGCGGCGGATTTTTTGGGAAAACTGTTTTTT

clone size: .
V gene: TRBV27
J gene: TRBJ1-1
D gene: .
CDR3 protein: CASSLSKQTNTEAFF
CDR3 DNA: TGTGCCAGCAGTTTATCGAAACAGACAAACACTGAAGCTTTCTTT

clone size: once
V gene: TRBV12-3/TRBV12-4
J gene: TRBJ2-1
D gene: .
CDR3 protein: CASSPQGNEQFF
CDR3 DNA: TGTGCCAGCAGTCCCCAGGGCAATGAGCAGTTCTTC

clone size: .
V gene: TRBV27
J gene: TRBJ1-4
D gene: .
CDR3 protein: CASRTAPGEKLFF
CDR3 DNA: TGTGCCAGCAGGACAGCCCCAGGTGAAAAACTGTTTTTT

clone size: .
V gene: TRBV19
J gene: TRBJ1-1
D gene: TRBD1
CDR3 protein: CASSTGTGVLTEAFF
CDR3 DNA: TGTGCCAGTAGTACCGGGACAGGAGTTCTTACTGAAGCTTTCTTT

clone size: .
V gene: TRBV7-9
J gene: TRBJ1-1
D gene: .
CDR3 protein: CASRLDGVSEAFF
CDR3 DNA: TGTGCCAGCAGACTGGACGGAGTATCTGAAGCTTTCTTT

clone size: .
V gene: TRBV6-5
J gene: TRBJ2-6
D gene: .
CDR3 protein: CASSYSPSGANVLTF
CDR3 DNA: TGTGCCAGCAGTTACTCTCCCTCTGGGGCCAACGTCCTGACTTTC

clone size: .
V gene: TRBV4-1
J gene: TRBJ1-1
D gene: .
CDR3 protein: CASSQGQEAFF
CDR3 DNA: TGCGCCAGCAGCCAGGGACAAGAAGCTTTCTTT

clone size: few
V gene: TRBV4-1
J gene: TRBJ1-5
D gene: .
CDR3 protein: CASSQDRGYNQPQHF
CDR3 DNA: TGCGCCAGCAGCCAAGATCGGGGATACAATCAGCCCCAGCATTTT

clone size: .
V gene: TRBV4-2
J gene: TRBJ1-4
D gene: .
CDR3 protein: CASSQDPTDNEKLFF
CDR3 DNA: TGTGCCAGCAGCCAAGATCCGACAGATAATGAAAAACTGTTTTTT

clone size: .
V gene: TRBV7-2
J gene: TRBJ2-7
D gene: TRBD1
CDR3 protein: CASSSHPGTGSYEQYF
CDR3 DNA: TGTGCCAGCAGCTCCCACCCCGGGACAGGCTCCTACGAGCAGTACTTC

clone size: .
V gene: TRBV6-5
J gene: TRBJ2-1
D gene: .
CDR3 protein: CASSYHGTDDNEQFF
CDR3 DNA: TGTGCCAGCAGTTACCACGGGACGGACGACAATGAGCAGTTCTTC

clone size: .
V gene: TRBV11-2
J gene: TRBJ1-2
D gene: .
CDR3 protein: CASTSRGATGYTF
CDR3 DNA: TGTGCCAGCACCTCCCGGGGGGCTACTGGCTACACCTTC

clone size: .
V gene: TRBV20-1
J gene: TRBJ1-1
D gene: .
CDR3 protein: CSASGIWGDTEAFF
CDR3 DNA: TGCAGTGCTAGTGGGATCTGGGGGGACACTGAAGCTTTCTTT

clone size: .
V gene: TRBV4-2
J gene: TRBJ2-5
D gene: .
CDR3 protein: CASSQEPPGGRQETQYF
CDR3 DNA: TGTGCCAGCAGCCAAGAACCGCCCGGGGGACGCCAAGAGACCCAGTACTTC

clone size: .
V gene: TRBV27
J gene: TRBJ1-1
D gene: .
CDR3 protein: CASSLYVNTEAFF
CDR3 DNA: TGTGCCAGCAGTTTATATGTGAACACTGAAGCTTTCTTT

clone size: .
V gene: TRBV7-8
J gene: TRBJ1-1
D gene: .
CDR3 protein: CASSLVSGNTEAFF
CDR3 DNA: TGTGCCAGCAGCTTAGTATCCGGGAACACTGAAGCTTTCTTT

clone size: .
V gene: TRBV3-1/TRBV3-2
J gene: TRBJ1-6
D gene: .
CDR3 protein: CASSPLGTLGVNSPLHF
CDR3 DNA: TGTGCCAGCAGCCCCTTAGGCACGCTGGGGGTTAATTCACCCCTCCACTTT

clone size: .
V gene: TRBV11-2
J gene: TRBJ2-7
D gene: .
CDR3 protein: CASSPPTRRGPGEQYF
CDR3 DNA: TGTGCCAGCAGCCCGCCGACAAGGCGGGGTCCAGGCGAGCAGTACTTC

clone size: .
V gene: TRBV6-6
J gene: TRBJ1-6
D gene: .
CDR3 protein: CASSLGRPRAPLHF
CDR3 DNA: TGTGCCAGCAGCCTCGGACGACCTAGGGCACCCCTCCACTTT

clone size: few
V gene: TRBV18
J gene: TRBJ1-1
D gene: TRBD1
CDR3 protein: CASSPTGGGTEAFF
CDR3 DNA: TGTGCCAGCTCACCAACAGGGGGCGGCACTGAAGCTTTCTTT

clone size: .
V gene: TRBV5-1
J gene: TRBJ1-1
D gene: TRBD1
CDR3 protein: CASSLSDRDTEAFF
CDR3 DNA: TGCGCCAGCAGCTTGAGCGACAGGGACACTGAAGCTTTCTTT

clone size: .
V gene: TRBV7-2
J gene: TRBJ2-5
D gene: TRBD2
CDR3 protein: CASSISGGAGETQYF
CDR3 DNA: TGTGCCAGCAGCATTAGCGGGGGGGCCGGGGAGACCCAGTACTTC

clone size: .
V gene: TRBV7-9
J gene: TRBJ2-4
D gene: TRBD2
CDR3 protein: CASSLAPSGANIQYF
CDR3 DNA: TGTGCCAGCAGCTTAGCACCAAGCGGGGCAAACATTCAGTACTTC

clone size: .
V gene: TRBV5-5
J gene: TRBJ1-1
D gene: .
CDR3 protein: CASSLWVEQTWGDTEAFF
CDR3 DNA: TGTGCCAGCAGCTTGTGGGTGGAACAGACCTGGGGGGACACTGAAGCTTTCTTT

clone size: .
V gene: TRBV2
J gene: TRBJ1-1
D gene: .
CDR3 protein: CASSPGWGNTEAFF
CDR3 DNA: TGTGCCAGCAGTCCCGGGTGGGGGAACACTGAAGCTTTCTTT

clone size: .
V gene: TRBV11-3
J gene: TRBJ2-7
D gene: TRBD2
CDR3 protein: CASSSREGSGEQYF
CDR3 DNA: TGTGCCAGCAGCTCCCGGGAGGGGTCGGGGGAGCAGTACTTC

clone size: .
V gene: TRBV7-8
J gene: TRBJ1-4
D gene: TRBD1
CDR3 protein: CASSSPTGGNNEKLFF
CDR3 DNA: TGTGCCAGCAGCTCTCCAACAGGGGGTAATAATGAAAAACTGTTTTTT

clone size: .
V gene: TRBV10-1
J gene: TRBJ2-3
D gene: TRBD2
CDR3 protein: CASSEASGGASDTQYF
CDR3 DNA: TGCGCCAGCAGTGAGGCTAGCGGGGGGGCATCGGATACGCAGTATTTT

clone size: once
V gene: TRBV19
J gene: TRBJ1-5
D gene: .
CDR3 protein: CASSIVRGWGQPQHF
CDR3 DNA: TGTGCCAGTAGTATAGTTAGGGGTTGGGGGCAGCCCCAGCATTTT

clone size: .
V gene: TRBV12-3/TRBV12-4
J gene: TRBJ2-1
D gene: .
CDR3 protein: CASSLDEYNEQFF
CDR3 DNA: TGTGCCAGCAGTTTAGACGAGTACAATGAGCAGTTCTTC

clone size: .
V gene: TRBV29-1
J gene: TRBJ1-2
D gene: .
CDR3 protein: CSVLWRGGYTF
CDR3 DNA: TGCAGCGTCCTTTGGCGTGGTGGCTACACCTTC

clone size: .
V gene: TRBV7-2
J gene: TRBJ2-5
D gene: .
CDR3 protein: CASSPRPGGGETQYF
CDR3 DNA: TGTGCCAGCTCCCCCAGGCCAGGGGGGGGAGAGACCCAGTACTTC

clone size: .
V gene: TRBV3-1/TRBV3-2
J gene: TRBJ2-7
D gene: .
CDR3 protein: CASSQLRGEQYF
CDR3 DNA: TGTGCCAGCAGCCAGTTGAGGGGCGAGCAGTACTTC

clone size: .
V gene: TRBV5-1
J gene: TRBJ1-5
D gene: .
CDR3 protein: CASSSSGGSNQPQHF
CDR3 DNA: TGCGCCAGCAGCTCATCGGGGGGAAGCAATCAGCCCCAGCATTTT

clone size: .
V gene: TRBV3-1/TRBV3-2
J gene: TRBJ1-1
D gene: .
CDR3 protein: CASSQDRGWNTEAFF
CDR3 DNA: TGTGCCAGCAGCCAAGATCGTGGGTGGAACACTGAAGCTTTCTTT

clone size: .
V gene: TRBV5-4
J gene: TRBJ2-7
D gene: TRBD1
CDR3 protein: CASSPGQGGYEQYF
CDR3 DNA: TGTGCCAGCAGCCCGGGACAGGGAGGGTACGAGCAGTACTTC

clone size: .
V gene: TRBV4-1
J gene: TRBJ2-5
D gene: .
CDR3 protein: CASSQDEVAYQETQYF
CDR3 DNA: TGCGCCAGCAGCCAAGACGAAGTAGCGTACCAAGAGACCCAGTACTTC

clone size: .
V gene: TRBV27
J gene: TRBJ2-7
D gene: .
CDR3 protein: CASSPIGGSPSYEQYF
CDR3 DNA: TGTGCCAGCAGTCCCATAGGGGGTTCCCCTTCCTACGAGCAGTACTTC

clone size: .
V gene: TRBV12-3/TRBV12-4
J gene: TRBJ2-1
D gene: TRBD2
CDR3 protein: CASRLARGEQFF
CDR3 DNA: TGTGCCAGCAGACTCGCGCGGGGGGAGCAGTTCTTC

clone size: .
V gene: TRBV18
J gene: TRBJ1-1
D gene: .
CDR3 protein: CASSPGKGGTEAFF
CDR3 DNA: TGTGCCAGCTCACCAGGGAAAGGGGGGACTGAAGCTTTCTTT

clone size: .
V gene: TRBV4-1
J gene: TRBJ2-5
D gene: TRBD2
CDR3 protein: CASSQVSLTGTIRETQYF
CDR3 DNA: TGCGCCAGCAGCCAAGTGTCCCTAACCGGGACTATACGAGAGACCCAGTACTTC

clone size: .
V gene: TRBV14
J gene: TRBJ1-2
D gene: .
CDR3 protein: CASSPGFRYGYTF
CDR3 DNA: TGTGCCAGCAGCCCAGGGTTCCGGTATGGCTACACCTTC

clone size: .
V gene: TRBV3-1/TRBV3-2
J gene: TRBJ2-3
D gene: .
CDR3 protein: CASSRVDTDTQYF
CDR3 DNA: TGTGCCAGCAGCCGGGTTGACACAGATACGCAGTATTTT

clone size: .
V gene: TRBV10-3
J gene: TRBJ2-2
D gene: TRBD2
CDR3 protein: CAISDFGLAGDTGELFF
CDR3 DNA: TGTGCCATCAGTGATTTCGGGCTAGCGGGGGACACCGGGGAGCTGTTTTTT

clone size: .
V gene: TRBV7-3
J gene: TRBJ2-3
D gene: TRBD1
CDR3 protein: CASSLSGSGQFSDTQYF
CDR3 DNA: TGTGCCAGCAGCTTAAGCGGCTCGGGACAGTTCTCGGATACGCAGTATTTT

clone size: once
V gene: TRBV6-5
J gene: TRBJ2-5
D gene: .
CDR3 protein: CASSPGGAQYF
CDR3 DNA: TGTGCCAGCAGCCCCGGAGGGGCCCAGTACTTC